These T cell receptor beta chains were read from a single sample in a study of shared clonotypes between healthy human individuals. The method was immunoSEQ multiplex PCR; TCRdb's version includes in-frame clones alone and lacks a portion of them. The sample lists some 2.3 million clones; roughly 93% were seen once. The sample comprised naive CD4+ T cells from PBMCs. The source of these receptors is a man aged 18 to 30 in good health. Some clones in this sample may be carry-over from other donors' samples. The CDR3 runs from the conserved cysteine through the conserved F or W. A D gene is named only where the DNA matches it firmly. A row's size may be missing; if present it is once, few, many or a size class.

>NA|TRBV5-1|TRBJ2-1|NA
CASSLGFGQVHNEQFF
TGCGCCAGCAGCTTGGGTTTTGGGCAGGTCCACAATGAGCAGTTCTTC
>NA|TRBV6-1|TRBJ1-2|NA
CASLVRGGYGYTF
TGTGCCAGCCTGGTGAGGGGTGGGTATGGCTACACCTTC
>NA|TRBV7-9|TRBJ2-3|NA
CASSLMEGPSTDTQYF
TGTGCCAGCAGCTTAATGGAGGGCCCTAGCACAGATACGCAGTATTTT
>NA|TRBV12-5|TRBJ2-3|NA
CASGPEPSRPQYF
TGTGCTAGTGGTCCCGAGCCGTCTCGCCCGCAGTATTTT
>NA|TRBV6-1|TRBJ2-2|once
CASSENRASEELFF
TGTGCCAGCAGTGAAAACAGGGCGTCGGAGGAGCTGTTTTTT
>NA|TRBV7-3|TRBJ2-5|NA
CASSRVGVSGETQYF
TGTGCCAGCAGCCGGGTGGGTGTTTCGGGAGAGACCCAGTACTTC
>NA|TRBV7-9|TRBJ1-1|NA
CASSPNGVLKARTEAFF
TGTGCCAGCAGCCCCAACGGGGTTTTGAAAGCTCGCACTGAAGCTTTCTTT
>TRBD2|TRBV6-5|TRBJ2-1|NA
CASSKTSGSLGEQFF
TGTGCCAGCAGTAAAACTAGCGGGAGTCTGGGTGAGCAGTTCTTC
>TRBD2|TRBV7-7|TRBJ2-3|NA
CASSKLAATDTQYF
TGTGCCAGCAGCAAGCTAGCGGCCACAGATACGCAGTATTTT
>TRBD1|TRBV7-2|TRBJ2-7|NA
CASSLVGGTGPSEQYF
TGTGCCAGCAGCCTCGTGGGAGGGACAGGGCCCTCCGAGCAGTACTTC
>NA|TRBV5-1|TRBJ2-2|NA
CASSGSRFGELFF
TGCGCCAGCAGCGGGTCGAGGTTCGGGGAGCTGTTTTTT
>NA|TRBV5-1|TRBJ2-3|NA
CASSPSRGARVTDTQYF
TGCGCCAGCAGCCCATCACGGGGCGCCAGGGTCACAGATACGCAGTATTTT
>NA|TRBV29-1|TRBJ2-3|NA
CSVERRGVYTQYF
TGCAGCGTTGAAAGGCGCGGTGTGTATACGCAGTATTTT
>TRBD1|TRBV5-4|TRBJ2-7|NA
CASSSGTGYNYEQYF
TGTGCCAGCAGCTCAGGGACAGGGTATAACTACGAGCAGTACTTC
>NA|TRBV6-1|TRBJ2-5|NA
CASSEFSRLQETQYF
TGTGCCAGCAGTGAGTTTTCGCGGCTCCAAGAGACCCAGTACTTC